The present entry profiles one T cell receptor (beta chain) with its context. The record originates from a study of cytomegalovirus exposure and HLA in healthy donors. Whole-study context: Ancestry clustering placed around four fifths of some 400 genotyped donors in the Caucasian-associated cluster.

PCR amplification relied on 60 Vbeta primers (plus 13 Jbeta primers). Produced via immunoSEQ multiplex PCR; TCRdb's table is partial and in-frame only. The data show approximately 150,000 clones, around 78% seen once. Germline assignment: CDR1 SGHTS and CDR2 YDEGEE. The CDR3 covers 15 residues. With 0 bases clipped from V and 2 bases from J, the junction kept 2 bases outside the gene matches. V and J are TRBV5-8 and TRBJ1-1, with 9 bases aligning to TRBD1. Sequenced input: PBMCs. The TCR comes from a woman between 18 and 29 years old in good health and CMV-seropositive. CDR3 nucleotides: TGTGCCAGCAGCTTGGGGGACAGGGACAACACTGAAGCTTTCTTT. This gives the protein CASSLGDRDNTEAFF. The whole variable domain, remainder taken from reference TRBV5-8 and TRBJ1-1, is EAGVTQSPTHLIKTRGQQATLRCSPISGHTSVYWYQQALGLGLQFLLWYDEGEERNRGNFPPRFSGRQFPNYSSELNVNALELEDSALYLCASSLGDRDNTEAFFGQGTRLTVV.